The clone carrying this T cell receptor beta chain was observed a few times. Its specificity is not known. The data belong to a study of blood T cells in healthy people across ages. General study findings and limits: Strongly correlated with naive T cell percentage was TCR beta diversity.

With a J-beta primer mix and a sample-barcoded 5' primer, a second PCR ran about 7 to 11 cycles. A template-switch adaptor with 12 random nucleotides tagged each cDNA molecule. TCRdb re-derived calls from the 5' RACE reads in MiXCR, one entry per CDR3 protein. The data contain about 1,600,000 distinct CDR3 sequences, roughly 45% of them singletons. This clonotype was obtained from a woman aged 18-30 years in good health. The sequencing input was blood.

The CDR3 reads CSAESPFSYNEQFF. CDR3 DNA sequence: TGCAGTGCCGAGTCGCCGTTCTCCTACAATGAGCAGTTCTTC. The J gene is TRBJ2-1, the V gene TRBV20-1; D ambiguous. This CDR3 spans 14 amino acids. Germline lookup yields CDR1 DFQATT and CDR2 SNEGSKA (reference sequence). V was shortened by 6 bases and J by 0 bases, with 12 bases between the two germline ends.